This T cell receptor (beta chain) was retrieved from a study of PD-L1 blockade in urothelial cancer. On the study more broadly: Specimens of blood held a median count of 141,255 T cells.

Germline-derived CDR1 and CDR2 are SGHVS and FQNEAQ. The CDR3 sequence is 14 residues long. Trimming stripped 3 bases from V and 3 bases from J, with 8 bases between. Assay used: immunoSEQ multiplex PCR; TCRdb lists only in-frame clones, some missing. The sample records 66,000 or so clones, roughly 90% being singletons. For this clone: In the same sample, other DNA sequences code for this CDR3.

This sample's time point: peripheral blood 6 weeks after treatment start. This rearrangement joins TRBV7-8 to TRBJ2-2; perhaps TRBD2 as D (6 bases). The sample consisted of PBMCs, taken around atezolizumab (anti-PD-L1) treatment. The receptor comes from a man aged 55 to 70 with urothelial cancer. In nucleotides, the CDR3 is TGTGCCAGCAGCTTCTTAGCGGACACCGGGGAGCTGTTTTTT. Encoded protein: CASSFLADTGELFF.